This TCR beta chain is drawn from a study of blood T cell repertoires in COVID-19. Looking at the study overall: Specimens from acute and convalescent COVID-19 originated in the United States, Italy and Spain.

In the authors' workflow: Reference gene primer amplification yielded estimated nucleated cell counts. The repertoire was sequenced with immunoSEQ multiplex PCR; TCRdb's copy has only in-frame clones and lacks some. V, J and clone size are taken as reported in that table, and D and trimming were inferred from the DNA itself. Seen here are roughly 250,000 clones, approximately 81% observed once, and the top ten hold just under 1%. Germline V gives CDR1 MNHEY, CDR2 SMNVEV (reference sequence). V lost 5 bases and J lost 3; bases outside the gene matches: 5. CDR3 length: 15 amino acids. Sequencing was performed on peripheral blood. The V gene is TRBV27, the J gene TRBJ1-5; 9 nucleotides agree with TRBD1. This receptor was taken from a man in his forties or fifties with acute or convalescent COVID-19. The CDR3 protein is CASSKGQGYNQPQHF. Written as DNA, the CDR3 is TGTGCCAGCAGTAAGGGACAGGGTTACAATCAGCCCCAGCATTTT.